This T cell receptor beta chain comes out of a study of blood T cell repertoires in COVID-19. Study in general: COVID-19 samples, acute and convalescent, were from the United States, Italy and Spain.

Authors' analysis steps: Amplifying reference gene primers gave estimates of nucleated cell counts. Using immunoSEQ multiplex PCR, the repertoire was profiled, and TCRdb retains in-frame clones only, with some absent. The D gene and trimming were derived from the DNA, and the V and J assignments and clone size from that table. The repertoire consists of fewer than 90,000 clones, with over 65% occurring once and the leading ten covering approximately 12%. CDR3 length equals 16 residues. CDR1 and CDR2 from the germline V gene are SGHAT and FQNNGV. Trimming took off 1 base at V and 0 bases at J, with 13 bases between the two ends.

The chain links TRBV11-2 to TRBJ2-7; possible D gene TRBD2, 5 bases. Sequencing was performed on peripheral blood. The receptor comes from a human donor in a cohort sampled during active COVID-19. DNA of the CDR3: TGTGCCAGCAGCTTAGTAATCGGGGTAACCTCCTACGAGCAGTACTTC. Amino acids: CASSLVIGVTSYEQYF.